The clone carrying this TCR beta chain was counted many times. The antigen is unknown. Time point: persistent/refractory GD, antithyroid drugs over 5 years with positive TRAb. After RNA was extracted from PBMCs, the TCR library was made from it. The data belong to a study of regulatory T cells in long-lasting Graves disease. Across the whole study: Persistent Graves' disease meant over 5 years of antithyroid drugs with positive TSH receptor antibodies. Broader study findings: Patients with persistent disease showed a bias toward TRBV28, TRBJ1-2 and TRBJ2-5.

iRepertoire HTBI primers and Arm-PCR of CDR3 regions built TCR beta libraries. TCRdb reprocessed the multiplex PCR reads via MiXCR and lists one record per CDR3 protein. The sample comprises hundreds of thousands of distinct CDR3 sequences, approximately 22% of which are singletons, and 10% to 15% rests with the top ten. The CDR3 has 13 amino acids. CDR1 DFQATT and CDR2 SNEGSKA come from the germline V gene (reference sequence). V lost 1 base and J 3 bases, leaving 10 bases between the germline ends. The receptor was isolated from a female donor with Graves disease. The chain carries TRBV20-1 and TRBJ2-7, with D perhaps matching TRBD1 (6 bases). This sample comprised peripheral blood mononuclear cells (PBMCs), obtained when the disease was refractory, from a patient treated with antithyroid drugs. CDR3 sequence reads: CSARGPRGYEQYF. The DNA of the CDR3 is TGCAGTGCTAGAGGGCCCAGGGGCTACGAGCAGTACTTC.